This TCR beta chain was captured by sequencing in a study of T cell repertoires in cytomegalovirus infection. Turning to the study itself: Public TCR beta signatures were indicative of both CMV infection and a matching HLA type.

This clonotype was seen a handful of times. The antigen remains unidentified. TCRdb re-called the reads through MiXCR, storing one row per CDR3 protein. This sample has 150,000 to 200,000 distinct CDR3 sequences, with about 21% found just once. Study results and caveats: What dominated the ex vivo response were HLA-C-restricted CMV-specific TCR beta clonotypes. Using cumulative public TCR beta family frequency, the authors identified those who carried CMV together with the relevant HLA.

This sequence was found in a human donor in good health (CMV status not recorded). Some clones in this sample may be carry-over from other donors' samples. Material: PBMCs.

The CDR3 DNA follows: TGTGCCAGCAGTGAAACTAGCGGCAATGAGCAGTTCTTC. This sequence encodes CASSETSGNEQFF. The rearrangement links TRBV25-1 to TRBJ2-1; 8 positions agree with TRBD2. J gave up 6 bases and V 2 bases, and 0 bases lay outside the gene matches. The germline V gene has CDR1 MGHDK and CDR2 SYGVNS. This CDR3 is 13 amino acids long.